These 23 T cell receptor beta chains were sequenced from one sample in a study of T cell responses to AZD1222 COVID-19 vaccine. Data came from immunoSEQ multiplex PCR; TCRdb stores just in-frame clones and leaves some out. The data contain roughly 120,000 clones, about 87% of them singletons. Sequencing used peripheral blood, obtained on day 0 of AZD1222 vaccination. These receptors were collected from an adult in good health.

The genes are TRBV7-6 and TRBJ2-1; 10 bases match TRBD2. Germline V gene data show CDR1 as SGHVS and CDR2 as FNYEAQ. This CDR3 spans 18 amino acids. Unmatched junction bases numbered 17, after V lost 4 bases and J lost 8 bases. The chain's CDR3 is CASSSQSGLARGGYEQFF. The CDR3 DNA follows: TGTGCCAGCAGCTCTCAGTCGGGACTAGCGAGAGGTGGCTATGAGCAGTTCTTC.

A few counts support this clone. The chain recombines TRBV29-1 with TRBJ2-1; TRBD2 might be the D (6 bases). The germline V gene has CDR1 SQVTM and CDR2 ANQGSEA. V lost 3 bases and J 1 base, leaving 13 bases between the germline ends. The length of the CDR3 is 15 residues. The CDR3 loop reads CSVDSGVRSYNEQFF. The CDR3 nucleotides are TGCAGCGTTGATTCGGGGGTAAGGTCCTACAATGAGCAGTTCTTC.

The rearrangement uses TRBV5-1 and TRBJ1-1; D is undetermined. Germline lookup yields CDR1 SGHRS and CDR2 YFSETQ. The CDR3 has 16 residues. The germline V and J ends were trimmed by 4 bases and 0 bases, with 16 bases remaining between them. For the CDR3, the DNA is TGCGCCAGCAGCCAGGAGGGCTTGCAGCTGAACACTGAAGCTTTCTTT. This translates into CASSQEGLQLNTEAFF.

This clone has only one observation. The CDR3 reads CASNTGTGNFYEQYF. Here the CDR3 DNA reads TGTGCCAGCAACACCGGGACAGGGAACTTCTACGAGCAGTACTTC. The gene calls are TRBV27 and TRBJ2-7; TRBD1 agrees at 9 bases. V lost 7 bases, J lost 3 bases, and 10 bases stayed unmatched. Germline lookup yields CDR1 MNHEY and CDR2 SMNVEV (reference sequence). The CDR3 is 15 residues long.

The chain uses TRBV19 and TRBJ2-7; the D gene is possibly TRBD1 (7 bases). The CDR3 has 15 residues. CDR1 is LNHDA and CDR2 is SQIVND in the germline V gene (reference sequence). The V end was cut by 5 bases, the J end by 4 bases, with 18 bases between. The CDR3 DNA follows: TGTGCCAGTAGTCTACAGGGGCTGGGAGGTTACGAGCAGTACTTC. Translation gives CASSLQGLGGYEQYF.

CDR3 protein: CASSPPGRPVDTEAFF. CDR3 coding DNA: TGTGCCAGCTCACCACCGGGGCGGCCAGTGGACACTGAAGCTTTCTTT. The chain combines TRBV18 with TRBJ1-1; tentative D call: TRBD1 (5 bases). This CDR3 comprises 16 residues. Looked up from germline, CDR1 is KGHSH and CDR2 is LQKENI. V lost 0 bases and J 3 bases, leaving 14 bases between the germline ends.

The chain employs TRBV25-1 and TRBJ2-7, with a weak D call TRBD1 (6 bases). This CDR3 contains 15 residues. Looked up from germline, CDR1 is MGHDK and CDR2 is SYGVNS. V lost 5 bases and J 2 bases, leaving 16 bases between the germline ends. CDR3 nucleotides: TGTGCCAGCAGTCCCGGACAGTGGGGCCCCTACGAGCAGTACTTC. Translated: CASSPGQWGPYEQYF.

The V gene is TRBV4-1, the J gene TRBJ2-7; 12 positions agree with TRBD2. CDR3 length equals 17 residues. V gave up 1 base and J gave up 0 bases; unmatched junction bases: 4. CDR1 is MGHRA and CDR2 is YSYEKL in the germline V gene. The CDR3 loop reads CASSQGTSGARSYEQYF. CDR3 nucleotide sequence: TGCGCCAGCAGCCAAGGGACTAGCGGGGCCCGCTCCTACGAGCAGTACTTC.

The rearrangement uses TRBV7-9 and TRBJ1-1, with no clear D. This CDR3 region has 13 residues. With 2 bases removed from V and 3 bases from J, the gap between germline ends came to 7 bases. Germline V gives CDR1 SEHNR, CDR2 FQNEAQ (reference sequence). The CDR3 DNA follows: TGTGCCAGCAGCTTATCGAGGGACACTGAAGCTTTCTTT. Translation gives CASSLSRDTEAFF.

V is TRBV6-5 and J is TRBJ2-7; D gene unclear. CDR3 length equals 11 residues. The V and J ends lost 6 bases and 4 bases respectively, with 7 bases between them. Germline V gene lookup returns CDR1 MNHEY and CDR2 SVGAGI. CDR3 sequence reads: CASRHDYEQYF. The CDR3 DNA sequence: TGTGCCAGCAGACACGATTACGAGCAGTACTTC.

The V call is TRBV19, the J call TRBJ1-1; D call uncertain. Germline assignment: CDR1 LNHDA and CDR2 SQIVND (reference sequence). This CDR3 is built from 14 residues. Trimming took 8 bases from V and 0 from J, leaving 13 bases between them. The CDR3 region is CASAGPLMNTEAFF. In DNA, the CDR3 is TGTGCCAGTGCTGGTCCTCTTATGAACACTGAAGCTTTCTTT.

This clone was recorded a few times. The J gene is TRBJ1-5, the V gene TRBV7-6, with 10 positions matching TRBD1. Germline V gives CDR1 SGHVS, CDR2 FNYEAQ. The CDR3 runs 16 residues. Losses at the gene ends were 4 bases for V and 6 bases for J; bases not matched to a gene: 9. For the CDR3, the DNA is TGTGCCAGCAGCTCGGGGACAGGGGTATCCGGTCAGCCCCAGCATTTT. This translates into CASSSGTGVSGQPQHF.

The rearrangement joins TRBV7-9 to TRBJ1-5; 8 bases fit TRBD1. This CDR3 contains 13 residues. Trimming at V came to 5 bases and at J to 7 bases, leaving 4 bases not matched to a gene. CDR1 and CDR2 from the germline V gene are SEHNR and FQNEAQ (reference sequence). CDR3: CASSGTGGQPQHF. The CDR3 DNA is TGTGCCAGCAGCGGGACAGGCGGGCAGCCCCAGCATTTT.

The chain links TRBV9 to TRBJ1-2, with a weak D call TRBD1 (5 bases). The CDR3 is made up of 13 amino acids. CDR1 is SGDLS, CDR2 YYNGEE, per germline. V gave up 0 bases and J gave up 4 bases, with 7 bases separating them. For the CDR3, the DNA is TGTGCCAGCAGCGTAGGGGACGGCTATGGCTACACCTTC. It is translated as CASSVGDGYGYTF.

The sample holds a few counts of this clone. The gene calls are TRBV5-4 and TRBJ2-7, with D uncertain. Germline CDR1 is SGHNT and CDR2 is YYREEE (reference sequence). The CDR3 covers 11 residues. Trimming shortened V by 3 bases and J by 7 bases, and 8 bases separated the two germline ends. CDR3 loop: CASSWVGEQYF. In DNA, the CDR3 is TGTGCCAGCAGCTGGGTGGGAGAGCAGTACTTC. Supplemented by reference TRBV5-4 and TRBJ2-7, the full variable domain reads ETGVTQSPTHLIKTRGQQVTLRCSSQSGHNTVSWYQQALGQGPQFIFQYYREEENGRGNFPPRFSGLQFPNYSSELNVNALELDDSALYLCASSWVGEQYFGPGTRLTVT.

V and J are TRBV7-9 and TRBJ1-6; D gene unclear. Trimming stripped 1 base from V and 14 bases from J, with 12 bases between. The CDR3 runs to 13 residues. CDR1 is SEHNR, CDR2 FQNEAQ, per germline (reference sequence). The CDR3 coding sequence is TGTGCCAGCAGCTTAGAATCCGCTTTGGCCCTCCACTTT. Its protein is CASSLESALALHF.

V and J are TRBV5-1 and TRBJ1-1, with a weak D call TRBD1 (5 bases). Trimming took 5 bases from V and 0 from J, leaving 11 bases between them. The CDR3 loop spans 14 amino acids. Germline V gene lookup returns CDR1 SGHRS and CDR2 YFSETQ. The CDR3 spells CASRQDTMNTEAFF. The DNA for the CDR3 is TGCGCCAGCAGACAGGATACCATGAACACTGAAGCTTTCTTT.

This sequence joins TRBV9 and TRBJ2-1; D is uncertain. The CDR3 sequence is 16 residues long. The ends were cut back, 0 bases at V and 0 bases at J, with 10 bases in the middle. The germline V gene has CDR1 SGDLS and CDR2 YYNGEE. CDR3 DNA: TGTGCCAGCAGCGTAGACCCTTCCAGCTCCTACAATGAGCAGTTCTTC. Its translation is CASSVDPSSSYNEQFF. Full variable domain (missing parts from reference TRBV9 and TRBJ2-1): DSGVTQTPKHLITATGQRVTLRCSPRSGDLSVYWYQQSLDQGLQFLIQYYNGEERAKGNILERFSAQQFPDLHSELNLSSLELGDSALYFCASSVDPSSSYNEQFFGPGTRLTVL.

The rearrangement uses TRBV11-2 and TRBJ1-1, with a tentative D call TRBD1 (5 bases). Germline V gene lookup returns CDR1 SGHAT and CDR2 FQNNGV. V was cut by 1 base and J by 6 bases, with 12 bases left in between. The CDR3 runs 14 residues. The CDR3 DNA is TGTGCCAGCAGCTTAGGACCGCGGGGCCCTGAAGCTTTCTTT. Translation gives CASSLGPRGPEAFF.

V gene TRBV5-1 combines with J gene TRBJ1-2, with D uncertain. The CDR3 loop spans 13 amino acids. Per germline, CDR1 SGHRS and CDR2 YFSETQ. V was pared by 0 bases and J by 5 bases, with 8 bases between. The CDR3 DNA sequence: TGCGCCAGCAGCTTGGGGCAGACTTATGGCTACACCTTC. Encoded protein: CASSLGQTYGYTF. The full variable domain, its missing parts supplied by reference TRBV5-1 and TRBJ1-2, is KAGVTQTPRYLIKTRGQQVTLSCSPISGHRSVSWYQQTPGQGLQFLFEYFSETQRNKGNFPGRFSGRQFSNSRSEMNVSTLELGDSALYLCASSLGQTYGYTFGSGTRLTVV.

The V call is TRBV27, the J call TRBJ1-6, with D unclear. The CDR3 spans 16 residues. The V end was cut by 7 bases, the J end by 7 bases, with 20 bases between. Germline values: CDR1 MNHEY, CDR2 SMNVEV (reference sequence). DNA for the CDR3: TGTGCCAGCACGGCGGGCTGGGTTAATATGAATTCACCCCTCCACTTT. Protein product: CASTAGWVNMNSPLHF.

V gene TRBV9 combines with J gene TRBJ1-1, with D perhaps TRBD1 (5 bases). Trimming stripped 4 bases from V and 3 bases from J, with 10 bases between. CDR1 is SGDLS and CDR2 is YYNGEE in the germline V gene. The CDR3 sequence is 13 residues long. The CDR3 loop reads CASSRQSYTEAFF. The DNA of the CDR3 is TGTGCCAGCAGCAGACAGAGTTACACTGAAGCTTTCTTT.

The genes are TRBV2 and TRBJ1-2; no clear D gene. Trimming took off 0 bases at V and 5 bases at J, with 13 bases between the two ends. CDR3 length: 15 residues. The V gene's germline CDR1 is SNHLY and CDR2 FYNNEI. CDR3 residues: CASSEASIRVYGYTF. The CDR3 nucleotides are TGTGCCAGCAGTGAAGCGTCAATTAGGGTATATGGCTACACCTTC.